The 3 T cell receptor beta chains listed next were all sequenced from one sample in a study of T cells in Graves' hyperthyroidism and ophthalmopathy. Researchers took RNA transcripts and amplified the TCR beta CDR3 regions from them. During a first-round RT-PCR of the TCR CDR3, the HTBI primer set was used. MiXCR, applied by TCRdb to the multiplex PCR reads, yields one record per CDR3 protein. The data contain 45,000 to 55,000 distinct CDR3 sequences, roughly half of them singletons. Sequencing used peripheral blood or thyroid tissue (not recorded which). These receptors all stem from a man aged 18 to 29 with Graves' hyperthyroidism.

This chain connects TRBV12-3 or TRBV12-4 to TRBJ1-6; the match to TRBD1 covers 8 bases. V lost 6 bases and J lost 6; bases outside the gene matches: 7. This CDR3 is 15 amino acids long. The CDR3 here is CASRSRDRLNSPLHF. DNA for the CDR3: TGTGCCAGCAGGAGCCGGGACAGGCTTAATTCACCCCTCCACTTT.

V is TRBV2 and J is TRBJ1-6, with D unresolved. Germline-derived CDR1 and CDR2 are SNHLY and FYNNEI. V lost 7 bases and J 9 bases, leaving 13 bases between the germline ends. The CDR3 is made up of 13 amino acids. CDR3 bases: TGTGCCAGCAATATAGGCCGGGGTTCACCCCTCCACTTT. The encoded protein is CASNIGRGSPLHF.

This clonotype turned up a few times. V is TRBV10-3 and J is TRBJ1-4, with TRBD1 matching 7 bases. CDR3 length: 13 amino acids. The junction had 2 bases not matched to a gene; V was cut back by 4 bases and J by 6 bases. The germline CDR1 and CDR2 sequences are ENHRY and SYGVKD. The CDR3 reads CAISADRDEKLFF. The CDR3 coding sequence is TGTGCCATCAGTGCTGACAGGGATGAAAAACTGTTTTTT.